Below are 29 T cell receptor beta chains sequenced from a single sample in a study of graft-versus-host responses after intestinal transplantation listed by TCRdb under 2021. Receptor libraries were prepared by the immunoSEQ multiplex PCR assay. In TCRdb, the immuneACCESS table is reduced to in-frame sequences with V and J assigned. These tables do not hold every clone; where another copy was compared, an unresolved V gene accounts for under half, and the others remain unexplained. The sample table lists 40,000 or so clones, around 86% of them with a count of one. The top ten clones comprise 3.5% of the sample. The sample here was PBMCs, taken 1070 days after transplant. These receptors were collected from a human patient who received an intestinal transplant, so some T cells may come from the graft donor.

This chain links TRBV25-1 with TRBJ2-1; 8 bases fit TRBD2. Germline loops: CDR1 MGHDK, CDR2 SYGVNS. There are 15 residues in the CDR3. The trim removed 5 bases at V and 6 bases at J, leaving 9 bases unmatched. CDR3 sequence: CASSLGTSSFNEQFF. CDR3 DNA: TGTGCCAGCAGTCTCGGGACTAGTTCGTTCAATGAGCAGTTCTTC.

The CDR3 reads CASSQEIGLEGANTEAFF. CDR3 DNA: TGCGCCAGCAGCCAAGAGATAGGATTGGAGGGGGCGAACACTGAAGCTTTCTTT. This chain joins TRBV4-1 and TRBJ1-1; 7 bases match TRBD1. Germline V gene data show CDR1 as MGHRA and CDR2 as YSYEKL. The CDR3 contains 18 residues. With V trimmed by 0 bases and J by 1 base, 11 bases remained unmatched.

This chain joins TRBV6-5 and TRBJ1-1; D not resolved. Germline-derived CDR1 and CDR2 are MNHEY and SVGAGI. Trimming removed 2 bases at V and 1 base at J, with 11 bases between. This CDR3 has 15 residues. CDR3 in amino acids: CASSYRAVQNTEAFF. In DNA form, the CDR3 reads TGTGCCAGCAGTTACCGGGCAGTCCAGAACACTGAAGCTTTCTTT.

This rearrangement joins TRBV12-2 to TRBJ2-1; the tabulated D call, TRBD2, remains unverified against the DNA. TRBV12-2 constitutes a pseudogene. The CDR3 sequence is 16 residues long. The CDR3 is CASRQTTSGRGDEQFF. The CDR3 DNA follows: TGTGCAAGTCGTCAGACGACTAGCGGGAGGGGTGATGAGCAGTTCTTC.

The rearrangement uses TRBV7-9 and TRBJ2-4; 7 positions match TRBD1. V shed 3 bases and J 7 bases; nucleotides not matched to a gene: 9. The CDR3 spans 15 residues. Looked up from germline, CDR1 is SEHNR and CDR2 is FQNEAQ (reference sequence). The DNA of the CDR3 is TGTGCCAGCAGCTTGGGCGACTGGGACAGTAACATTCAGTACTTC. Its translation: CASSLGDWDSNIQYF.

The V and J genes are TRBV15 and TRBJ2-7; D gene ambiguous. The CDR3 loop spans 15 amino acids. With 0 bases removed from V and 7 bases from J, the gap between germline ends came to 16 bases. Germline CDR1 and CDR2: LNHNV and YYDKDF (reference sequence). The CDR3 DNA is TGTGCCACCAGCAGAGATTTGGCCCTTCTGGGTGAGCAGTACTTC. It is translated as CATSRDLALLGEQYF.

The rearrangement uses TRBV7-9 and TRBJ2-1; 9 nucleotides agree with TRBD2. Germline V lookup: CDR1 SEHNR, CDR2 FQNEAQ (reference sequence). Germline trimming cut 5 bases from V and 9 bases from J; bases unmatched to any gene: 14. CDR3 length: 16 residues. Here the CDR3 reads CASSLGPGGRGVEQFF. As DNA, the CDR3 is TGTGCCAGCAGCCTCGGGCCGGGCGGGAGGGGTGTTGAGCAGTTCTTC.

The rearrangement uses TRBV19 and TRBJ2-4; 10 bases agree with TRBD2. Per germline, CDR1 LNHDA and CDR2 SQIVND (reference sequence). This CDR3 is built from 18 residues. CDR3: CVAPQWTSGELAKNIQYF. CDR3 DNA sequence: TGTGTCGCCCCCCAATGGACTAGCGGAGAACTAGCCAAAAACATTCAGTACTTC. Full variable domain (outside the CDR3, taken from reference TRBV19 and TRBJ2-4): DGGITQSPKYLFRKEGQNVTLSCEQNLNHDAMYWYRQDPGQGLRLIYYSQIVNDFQKGDIAEGYSVSREKKESFPLTVTSAQKNPTAFYLCVAPQWTSGELAKNIQYFGAGTRLSVL.

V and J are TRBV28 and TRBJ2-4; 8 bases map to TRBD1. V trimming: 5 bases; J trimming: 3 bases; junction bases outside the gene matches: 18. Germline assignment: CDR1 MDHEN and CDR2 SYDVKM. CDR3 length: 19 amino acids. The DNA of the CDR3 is TGTGCCAGCAGTCGGAAAACAAAACAGGGGGGAAGGTTCAAAAACATTCAGTACTTC. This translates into CASSRKTKQGGRFKNIQYF.

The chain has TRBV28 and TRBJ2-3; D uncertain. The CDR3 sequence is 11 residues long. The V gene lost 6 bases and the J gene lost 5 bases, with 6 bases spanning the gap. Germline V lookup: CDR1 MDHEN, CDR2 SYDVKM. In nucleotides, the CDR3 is TGTGCCAGCAGCCCCAGAGATACGCAGTATTTT. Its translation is CASSPRDTQYF. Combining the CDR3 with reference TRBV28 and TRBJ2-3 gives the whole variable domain DVKVTQSSRYLVKRTGEKVFLECVQDMDHENMFWYRQDPGLGLRLIYFSYDVKMKEKGDIPEGYSVSREKKERFSLILESASTNQTSMYLCASSPRDTQYFGPGTRLTVL.

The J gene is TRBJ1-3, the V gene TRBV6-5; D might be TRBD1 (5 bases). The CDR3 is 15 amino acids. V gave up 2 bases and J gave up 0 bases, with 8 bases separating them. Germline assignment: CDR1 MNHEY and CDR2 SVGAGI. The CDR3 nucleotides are TGTGCCAGCAGTTACAAGGGGTTCTCTGGAAACACCATATATTTT. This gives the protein CASSYKGFSGNTIYF.

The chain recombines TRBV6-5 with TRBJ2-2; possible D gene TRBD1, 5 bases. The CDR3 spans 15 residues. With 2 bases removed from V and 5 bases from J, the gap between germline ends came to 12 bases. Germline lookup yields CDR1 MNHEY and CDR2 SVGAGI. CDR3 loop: CASSYAAGYTGELFF. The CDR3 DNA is TGTGCCAGCAGTTACGCGGCAGGGTATACCGGGGAGCTGTTTTTT.

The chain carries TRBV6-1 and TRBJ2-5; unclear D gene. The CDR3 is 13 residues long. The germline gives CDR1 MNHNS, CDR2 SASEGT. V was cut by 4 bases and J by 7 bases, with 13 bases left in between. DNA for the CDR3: TGTGCCAGCAGTGCTGACCCAGCAGGGACCCAGTACTTC. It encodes CASSADPAGTQYF.

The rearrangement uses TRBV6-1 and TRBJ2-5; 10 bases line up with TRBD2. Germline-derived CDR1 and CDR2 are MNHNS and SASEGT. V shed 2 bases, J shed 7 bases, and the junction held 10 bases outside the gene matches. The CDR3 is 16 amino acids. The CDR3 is CASSETASGGRGTQYF. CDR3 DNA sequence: TGTGCCAGCAGTGAAACGGCTAGCGGGGGCCGGGGGACCCAGTACTTC.

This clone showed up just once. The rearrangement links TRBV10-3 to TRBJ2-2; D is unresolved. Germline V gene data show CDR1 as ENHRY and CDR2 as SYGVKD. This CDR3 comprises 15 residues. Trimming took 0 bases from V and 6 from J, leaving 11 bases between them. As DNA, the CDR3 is TGTGCCATCAGTGAGTCGATAGTAGCCCCCGGGGAGCTGTTTTTT. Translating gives CAISESIVAPGELFF.

In DNA form, the CDR3 reads TGTGCCAGCAGCGCGACTAGCGGGGGGGCAGAGACCCAGTACTTC. It specifies CASSATSGGAETQYF. The chain joins TRBV6-1 to TRBJ2-5, with 14 positions matching TRBD2. V dropped 6 bases and J dropped 4; count of bases not matched to a gene: 4. The CDR3 has 15 residues. Germline V gene sequence: CDR1 MNHNS, CDR2 SASEGT.

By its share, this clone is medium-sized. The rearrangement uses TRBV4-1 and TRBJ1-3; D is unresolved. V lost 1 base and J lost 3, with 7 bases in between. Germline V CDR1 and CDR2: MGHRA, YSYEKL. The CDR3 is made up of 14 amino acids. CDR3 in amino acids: CASSQAQIGNTIYF. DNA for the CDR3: TGCGCCAGCAGCCAAGCCCAAATTGGAAACACCATATATTTT.

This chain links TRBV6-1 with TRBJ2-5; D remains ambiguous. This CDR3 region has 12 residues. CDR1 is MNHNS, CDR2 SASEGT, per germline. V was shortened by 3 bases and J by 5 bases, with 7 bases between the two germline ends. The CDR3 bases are TGTGCCAGCAGTGATGTTCTTGAGACCCAGTACTTC. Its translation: CASSDVLETQYF.

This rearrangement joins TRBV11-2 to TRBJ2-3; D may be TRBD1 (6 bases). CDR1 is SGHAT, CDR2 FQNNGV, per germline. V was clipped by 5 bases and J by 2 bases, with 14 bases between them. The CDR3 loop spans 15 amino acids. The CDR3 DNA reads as TGTGCCAGCAGCCCCTGGCAGGGACACACAGATACGCAGTATTTT. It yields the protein CASSPWQGHTDTQYF.

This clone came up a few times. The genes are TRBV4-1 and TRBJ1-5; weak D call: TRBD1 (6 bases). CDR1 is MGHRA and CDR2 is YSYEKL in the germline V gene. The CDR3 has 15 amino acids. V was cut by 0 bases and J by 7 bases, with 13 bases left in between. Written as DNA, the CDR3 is TGCGCCAGCAGCCAAGAGGGGGCGCGTTCACAGCCCCAGCATTTT. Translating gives CASSQEGARSQPQHF.

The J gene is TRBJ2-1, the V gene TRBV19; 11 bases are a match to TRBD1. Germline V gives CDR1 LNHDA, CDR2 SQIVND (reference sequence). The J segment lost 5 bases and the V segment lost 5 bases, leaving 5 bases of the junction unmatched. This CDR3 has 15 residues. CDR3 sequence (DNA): TGTGCCAGTAGTTATGGACAGGGGGCAAACAATGAGCAGTTCTTC. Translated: CASSYGQGANNEQFF.

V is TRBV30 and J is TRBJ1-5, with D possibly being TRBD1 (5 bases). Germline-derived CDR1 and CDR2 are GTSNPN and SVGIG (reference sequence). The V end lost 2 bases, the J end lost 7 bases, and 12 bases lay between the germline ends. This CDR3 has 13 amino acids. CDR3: CAWSSQGRQPQHF. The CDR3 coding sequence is TGTGCCTGGAGTTCCCAGGGTAGGCAGCCCCAGCATTTT.

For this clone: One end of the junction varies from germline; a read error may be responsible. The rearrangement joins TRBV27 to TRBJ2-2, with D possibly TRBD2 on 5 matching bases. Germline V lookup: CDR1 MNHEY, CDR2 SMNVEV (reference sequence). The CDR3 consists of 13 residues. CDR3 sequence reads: CASGRIQHRGAVF. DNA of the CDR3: TGTGCCAGCGGCCGGATACAACACCGGGGAGCTGTTTTT.

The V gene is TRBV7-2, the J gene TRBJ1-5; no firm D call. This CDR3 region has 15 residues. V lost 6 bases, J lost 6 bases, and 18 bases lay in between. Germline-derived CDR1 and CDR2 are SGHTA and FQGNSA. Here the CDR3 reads CASRPDSRTGQPQHF. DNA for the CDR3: TGTGCCAGCAGACCTGACTCCCGAACGGGTCAGCCCCAGCATTTT.

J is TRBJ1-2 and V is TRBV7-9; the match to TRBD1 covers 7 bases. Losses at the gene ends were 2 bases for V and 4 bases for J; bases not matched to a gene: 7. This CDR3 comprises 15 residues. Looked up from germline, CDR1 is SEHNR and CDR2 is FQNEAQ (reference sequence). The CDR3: CASSLYAGDSYGYTF. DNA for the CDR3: TGTGCCAGCAGCTTATACGCCGGGGACAGCTATGGCTACACCTTC.

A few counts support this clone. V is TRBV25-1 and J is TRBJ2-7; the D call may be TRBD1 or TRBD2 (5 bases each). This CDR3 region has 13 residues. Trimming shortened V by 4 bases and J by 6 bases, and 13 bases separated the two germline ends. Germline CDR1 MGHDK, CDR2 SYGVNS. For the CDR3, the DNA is TGTGCCAGCAGTGGTACGGGACCCGTCGAGCAGTACTTC. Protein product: CASSGTGPVEQYF.

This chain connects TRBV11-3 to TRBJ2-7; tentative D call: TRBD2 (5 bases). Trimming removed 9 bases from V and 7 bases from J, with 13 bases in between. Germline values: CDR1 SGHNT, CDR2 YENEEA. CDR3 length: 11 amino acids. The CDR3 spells CARAFEGEQYF. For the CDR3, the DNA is TGTGCCAGAGCGTTCGAGGGTGAGCAGTACTTC.

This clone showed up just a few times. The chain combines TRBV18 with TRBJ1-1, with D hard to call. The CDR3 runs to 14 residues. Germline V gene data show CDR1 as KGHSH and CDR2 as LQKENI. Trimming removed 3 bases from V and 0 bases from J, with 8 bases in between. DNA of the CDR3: TGTGCCAGCTCACCGTTGAGCTTGAACACTGAAGCTTTCTTT. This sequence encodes CASSPLSLNTEAFF.

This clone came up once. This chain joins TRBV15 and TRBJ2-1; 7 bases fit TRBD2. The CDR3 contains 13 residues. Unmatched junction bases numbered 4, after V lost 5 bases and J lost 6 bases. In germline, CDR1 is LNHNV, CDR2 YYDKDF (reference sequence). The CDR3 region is CATSALARNEQFF. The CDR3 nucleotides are TGTGCCACCAGCGCACTAGCGCGCAATGAGCAGTTCTTC.